What follows are 28 T cell receptor beta chains derived from one specimen sequenced in a study of T-cell reconstitution after alpha-beta-depleted transplantation in children. Using unique molecular identifiers, the investigators prepared the TCRbeta library. TCRdb reprocessed the PCR reads via MiXCR and lists one record per CDR3 protein. The sample has about 360,000 distinct CDR3 sequences; more than 10% are singletons. The sequencing here drew on PBMCs, taken from the stem cell graft. Receptor source: a human donor who donated a stem cell graft to a child with Fanconi anemia.

This clonotype has a count of ten or more. The V call is TRBV5-1, the J call TRBJ2-7; 7 bases fit TRBD1. From germline, CDR1 is SGHRS and CDR2 YFSETQ. The CDR3 contains 16 residues. J was trimmed by 3 bases and V by 4 bases; bases with no gene match: 13. As DNA, the CDR3 is TGCGCCAGCAGCGCACTTTTCGACAGGGCCGACTACGAGCAGTACTTC. Translated: CASSALFDRADYEQYF.

This chain links TRBV4-3 with TRBJ1-4, with D unclear. The CDR3 totals 13 residues. Trimming shortened V by 4 bases and J by 7 bases, and 10 bases separated the two germline ends. Germline V gene data show CDR1 as LGHNA and CDR2 as YSLEER. CDR3 DNA sequence: TGCGCCAGCAGCCGAACTAACACTGAAAAACTGTTTTTT. This sequence encodes CASSRTNTEKLFF.

The chain recombines TRBV11-1 with TRBJ2-3, with D maybe TRBD2 (5 bases). The CDR3 totals 13 residues. Germline CDR1 and CDR2: SGHAT and FQDESV (reference sequence). V dropped 3 bases and J dropped 8 bases, with 12 bases sitting between them. The CDR3 reads CASSLDGKGTQYF. CDR3 DNA: TGTGCCAGCAGCTTGGACGGGAAAGGTACGCAGTATTTT.

This clonotype was detected ten times or more. J is TRBJ2-7 and V is TRBV12-3 or TRBV12-4; TRBD1 agrees at 8 bases. The junction had 6 bases not matched to a gene; V was cut back by 5 bases and J by 6 bases. The CDR3 covers 13 residues. The CDR3 region is CASSPQTGAEQYF. CDR3 DNA sequence: TGTGCCAGCAGTCCCCAGACAGGGGCCGAGCAGTACTTC.

This clonotype was counted ten times or more. V is TRBV25-1 and J is TRBJ1-4, with D possibly being TRBD1 (5 bases). This CDR3 is built from 15 residues. The V gene lost 7 bases and the J gene lost 5 bases, with 17 bases spanning the gap. The germline CDR1 and CDR2 sequences are MGHDK and SYGVNS. CDR3 in DNA: TGTGCCAGCACCCGTGGGGCAGAACTGAATGAAAAACTGTTTTTT. It specifies CASTRGAELNEKLFF.

This chain connects TRBV6-5 to TRBJ2-2; 7 nucleotides match TRBD2. The CDR3 spans 12 residues. The V and J ends lost 8 bases and 5 bases, in that order; junction bases with no gene match: 2. Germline V gene lookup returns CDR1 MNHEY and CDR2 SVGAGI. CDR3 amino acids: CASGRETGELFF. CDR3 bases: TGTGCCAGCGGGAGGGAAACCGGGGAGCTGTTTTTT.

The V gene is TRBV30, the J gene TRBJ2-3, with D hard to call. The CDR3 covers 11 residues. The germline gives CDR1 GTSNPN, CDR2 SVGIG (reference sequence). The germline V and J ends were trimmed by 0 bases and 5 bases, with 3 bases remaining between them. CDR3 sequence: CAWSVEDTQYF. DNA for the CDR3: TGTGCCTGGAGTGTGGAAGATACGCAGTATTTT.

This clonotype was found many times. The chain combines TRBV28 with TRBJ2-5; 13 bases map to TRBD2. V dropped 4 bases and J dropped 7; count of bases not matched to a gene: 6. The CDR3 contains 15 residues. Germline values: CDR1 MDHEN, CDR2 SYDVKM. In DNA form, the CDR3 reads TGTGCCAGCAGTTCCCAGACTAGCGGGGGGACGACCCAGTACTTC. Amino acid sequence: CASSSQTSGGTTQYF.

This chain joins TRBV5-1 and TRBJ1-1; no firm D call. The CDR3 is 13 amino acids. V lost 1 base and J 1 base, leaving 5 bases between the germline ends. Germline CDR1 SGHRS, CDR2 YFSETQ. CDR3 in amino acids: CASSLQKNTEAFF. Written as DNA, the CDR3 is TGCGCCAGCAGCTTGCAGAAGAACACTGAAGCTTTCTTT.

V and J are TRBV5-5 and TRBJ1-1; a weak D match, TRBD1 (5 bases). Germline loops: CDR1 SGHKS, CDR2 YYEKEE (reference sequence). CDR3 size: 15 residues. The germline V and J ends were trimmed by 4 bases and 1 base, with 14 bases remaining between them. CDR3 sequence: CASSPQGLANTEAFF. The CDR3 DNA reads as TGTGCCAGCAGCCCCCAGGGACTGGCGAACACTGAAGCTTTCTTT.

This chain uses TRBV4-2 with TRBJ2-5; 8 bases agree with TRBD2. This CDR3 is built from 15 residues. CDR1 and CDR2 (germline): LGHNA, YNFKEQ. The junction had 7 bases not matched to a gene; V was cut back by 2 bases and J by 5 bases. The CDR3 region is CASSQNLAGWETQYF. CDR3 DNA: TGTGCCAGCAGCCAAAACTTAGCGGGGTGGGAGACCCAGTACTTC.

The chain employs TRBV4-3 and TRBJ2-1; D tentatively fits TRBD1 or TRBD2 (5 bases each). The V end was cut by 1 base, the J end by 6 bases, with 16 bases between. CDR3 length: 16 amino acids. From germline, CDR1 is LGHNA and CDR2 YSLEER. The CDR3 sequence: CASSQVGPHRSNEQFF. The CDR3 nucleotides are TGCGCCAGCAGCCAAGTGGGACCCCATCGCTCCAATGAGCAGTTCTTC.

This clonotype was found many times. The chain has TRBV7-6 and TRBJ2-5; D unclear. V dropped 1 base and J dropped 5 bases, with 14 bases sitting between them. In germline, CDR1 is SGHVS, CDR2 FNYEAQ. This CDR3 has 15 amino acids. The CDR3 nucleotides are TGTGCCAGCAGCTTAGAGATAGTGATAGGGGAGACCCAGTACTTC. It translates to CASSLEIVIGETQYF.

This clonotype appeared a few times. This sequence joins TRBV6-4 and TRBJ1-1; a possible D gene is TRBD1 (6 bases). Trimming cost V 6 bases and J 2 bases, with 25 bases left between them. The CDR3 is 18 amino acids. Germline assignment: CDR1 MRHNA and CDR2 SNTAGT. The CDR3 loop is CASSPGFGTPAYNTEAFF. The CDR3 DNA sequence: TGTGCCAGCAGCCCTGGATTTGGGACACCGGCATACAACACTGAAGCTTTCTTT.

In its sample, this clonotype was seen a few times. The genes are TRBV5-1 and TRBJ2-3; weak D call: TRBD2 (5 bases). V was cut by 4 bases and J by 2 bases, with 14 bases left in between. The CDR3 consists of 15 residues. Germline CDR1 reads SGHRS; CDR2 reads YFSETQ. The CDR3 coding sequence is TGCGCCAGCAGCGTCGGGGTCGCCTACACAGATACGCAGTATTTT. It translates to CASSVGVAYTDTQYF.

This clonotype was observed many times. The J gene is TRBJ2-3, the V gene TRBV5-1; D is perhaps TRBD1 or TRBD2 (6 bases each). CDR3 length equals 14 residues. Deletions cut 0 bases from V and 5 bases from J, with 10 bases between. The germline gives CDR1 SGHRS, CDR2 YFSETQ. The CDR3 is CASSLVGGEDTQYF. As DNA, the CDR3 is TGCGCCAGCAGCTTGGTGGGGGGCGAAGATACGCAGTATTTT.

This clonotype appeared many times. The chain joins TRBV5-1 to TRBJ2-1; D is possibly TRBD2 (6 bases). In germline, CDR1 is SGHRS, CDR2 YFSETQ. The CDR3 is made up of 15 amino acids. The ends were cut back, 6 bases at V and 4 bases at J, with 17 bases in the middle. DNA of the CDR3: TGCGCCAGCACACTGGGACTGGCCAAATACAATGAGCAGTTCTTC. It translates to CASTLGLAKYNEQFF.

This clonotype was counted at least ten times. The V call is TRBV20-1, the J call TRBJ1-5; D remains unclear. The CDR3 length is 13 residues. The V end lost 3 bases, the J end lost 4 bases, and 10 bases lay between the germline ends. Germline-derived CDR1 and CDR2 are DFQATT and SNEGSKA (reference sequence). The CDR3 is CSARGIGNQPQHF. DNA for the CDR3: TGCAGTGCTAGGGGTATCGGGAATCAGCCCCAGCATTTT.

This clonotype was observed a few times. The J gene is TRBJ2-3, the V gene TRBV7-2; 7 bases are a match to TRBD1. Germline CDR1 reads SGHTA; CDR2 reads FQGNSA. The CDR3 length is 16 residues. J lost 2 bases, V lost 4 bases, and 9 bases had no gene match. In nucleotides, the CDR3 is TGTGCCAGCAGCTCCCCCGAGGGGGCCTACACAGATACGCAGTATTTT. Translated, it gives CASSSPEGAYTDTQYF.

In its sample, this clonotype was seen many times. The chain has TRBV10-3 and TRBJ1-3; D remains ambiguous. Germline V lookup: CDR1 ENHRY, CDR2 SYGVKD. The CDR3 runs to 13 residues. The V gene lost 4 bases and the J gene lost 4 bases, with 8 bases spanning the gap. The DNA for the CDR3 is TGTGCCATCAGTGTGGGTGAAGGAAACACCATATATTTT. It yields the protein CAISVGEGNTIYF.

The genes are TRBV5-5 and TRBJ1-3; maybe TRBD1 (6 bases). Germline V gene lookup returns CDR1 SGHKS and CDR2 YYEKEE (reference sequence). V dropped 1 base and J dropped 2 bases, with 13 bases sitting between them. This CDR3 comprises 16 residues. The CDR3 protein is CASSLNQQGAGNTIYF. CDR3 nucleotides: TGTGCCAGCAGCTTGAACCAACAGGGCGCTGGAAACACCATATATTTT.

The J gene is TRBJ1-5, the V gene TRBV20-1; TRBD1 aligns across 7 bases. Germline-derived CDR1 and CDR2 are DFQATT and SNEGSKA (reference sequence). The CDR3 consists of 13 residues. J was trimmed by 7 bases and V by 4 bases; bases with no gene match: 7. CDR3 bases: TGCAGTGCTATAACAGGGGCTGGCCAGCCCCAGCATTTT. This sequence encodes CSAITGAGQPQHF.

A few counts support this clonotype. The chain uses TRBV7-8 and TRBJ1-2, with TRBD1 matching 7 bases. Per germline, CDR1 SGHVS and CDR2 FQNEAQ. Germline trimming cut 5 bases from V and 4 bases from J; bases unmatched to any gene: 10. This CDR3 region has 15 residues. This CDR3 reads CASSPSTTGAYGYTF. The CDR3 DNA is TGTGCCAGCAGCCCCTCCACAACAGGGGCCTATGGCTACACCTTC.

The V call is TRBV5-6, the J call TRBJ1-3; tentatively, D is TRBD1 (5 bases). Germline CDR1 and CDR2: SGHDT and YYEEEE. The CDR3 sequence is 14 residues long. Trimming shortened V by 3 bases and J by 8 bases, and 15 bases separated the two germline ends. CDR3 DNA: TGTGCCAGCAGCTCCTCCCGTGGGGCGGACACCATATATTTT. It codes for CASSSSRGADTIYF.

This sequence joins TRBV5-1 and TRBJ1-2, with D possibly matching TRBD1 (5 bases). This CDR3 contains 15 residues. Per the germline V gene, CDR1 is SGHRS and CDR2 is YFSETQ. V shed 3 bases and J shed 6 bases, with 18 bases lying between them. The CDR3 region has the DNA TGCGCCAGCAGCTACTCAGGGCCCGACATCGATGGCTACACCTTC. Protein: CASSYSGPDIDGYTF.

This clonotype was detected only a few times. The chain carries TRBV5-4 and TRBJ2-7; D gene ambiguous. The germline CDR1 and CDR2 sequences are SGHNT and YYREEE (reference sequence). This CDR3 contains 14 residues. V was cut by 0 bases and J by 2 bases, with 9 bases left in between. CDR3 in DNA: TGTGCCAGCAGCTTGGCCCCAGAAACCTACGAGCAGTACGTC. Amino acid sequence: CASSLAPETYEQYV.

This chain joins TRBV20-1 and TRBJ2-1, with D hard to call. Trimming removed 6 bases at V and 13 bases at J, with 19 bases between. CDR3 length equals 12 residues. Germline V CDR1 and CDR2: DFQATT, SNEGSKA (reference sequence). Here the CDR3 DNA reads TGCAGTGCCATCACCGGCCCAGTCGTCCAGTTCTTC. Translating it yields CSAITGPVVQFF.

In its sample, this clonotype was seen a few times. V gene TRBV29-1 combines with J gene TRBJ2-3; possibly TRBD1 for D (6 bases). The CDR3 totals 13 residues. Deletions cut 4 bases from V and 3 bases from J, with 11 bases between. Germline CDR1 reads SQVTM; CDR2 reads ANQGSEA. In DNA form, the CDR3 reads TGCAGCGTTGCAGCAGGGACAACAGATACGCAGTATTTT. It yields the protein CSVAAGTTDTQYF.